This is a list of T cell receptor beta chains from one sample in a study of PD-1 blockade in classical Hodgkin lymphoma. Sequencing used immunoSEQ multiplex PCR; TCRdb keeps in-frame clones, though not all of them. The table records roughly 60,000 clones, around nine tenths of them present only once. Sequenced here: peripheral blood mononuclear cells (PBMCs), sampled at baseline. The receptor source for this set is a human donor with classical Hodgkin lymphoma. Each CDR3 is given with its conserved first and last residue. The D gene is left open where the match is weak. The listing skips clone size in some rows; elsewhere it reads once, few, many or a size class.

d_call j_call v_call clone_size cdr3_aa cdr3_nt
. TRBJ2-3 TRBV30 . CAWTASTDTQYF TGTGCCTGGACCGCTAGCACAGATACGCAGTATTTT
TRBD2 TRBJ2-3 TRBV11-2 once CASRAGVGFSTDTQYF TGTGCCAGCAGGGCGGGGGTCGGGTTTTCGACAGATACGCAGTATTTT
. TRBJ2-5 TRBV18 . CASSMSRETQYF TGTGCCAGCTCAATGTCCCGTGAGACCCAGTACTTC
TRBD2 TRBJ2-1 TRBV5-4 . CASSLIGGRFYNEQFF TGTGCCAGCAGCTTAATCGGCGGGAGATTCTACAATGAGCAGTTCTTC
. TRBJ2-4 TRBV2 . CASKGSRNIQYF TGTGCCAGCAAGGGTTCAAGAAACATTCAGTACTTC
. TRBJ1-4 TRBV4-2 . CASSRKWGARLFF TGTGCCAGCAGCCGCAAGTGGGGGGCCCGGTTGTTTTTT
. TRBJ1-6 TRBV19 . CASSIGASNSPLHF TGTGCCAGTAGTATAGGGGCCTCCAATTCACCCCTCCACTTT
. TRBJ1-5 TRBV7-9 . CASSLWPSNQPQHF TGTGCCAGCAGCTTATGGCCCTCCAATCAGCCCCAGCATTTT
. TRBJ1-2 TRBV28 . CASSLRVGGETYGYTF TGTGCCAGCAGTTTAAGGGTAGGCGGTGAGACGTATGGCTACACCTTC
. TRBJ2-7 TRBV28 . CASSLQLTAGSYEQYF TGTGCCAGCAGTCTACAATTGACAGCCGGTTCCTACGAGCAGTACTTC
TRBD1 TRBJ1-2 TRBV27 . CASSFSQGAFGYGYTF TGTGCCAGCAGTTTCTCGCAGGGGGCGTTCGGCTATGGCTACACCTTC
TRBD2 TRBJ2-2 TRBV27 . CASSFLAAGGTGELFF TGTGCCAGCAGTTTCCTGGCGGCGGGGGGCACCGGGGAGCTGTTTTTT
. TRBJ2-1 TRBV4-1 . CASSPVHAGGPYNEQFF TGCGCCAGCAGCCCAGTTCACGCCGGGGGACCCTACAATGAGCAGTTCTTC
. TRBJ2-7 TRBV5-1 . CASSLGGTYEQYF TGCGCCAGCAGCTTGGGGGGAACCTACGAGCAGTACTTC
. TRBJ2-7 TRBV19 once CASSSGRTTYEQYF TGTGCCAGTAGTTCCGGACGCACCACTTACGAGCAGTACTTC
. TRBJ1-5 TRBV28 . CASSRGQINQPQHF TGTGCCAGCAGCAGAGGACAGATCAATCAGCCCCAGCATTTT
. TRBJ1-2 TRBV15 . CATSRDSGGRWLTF TGTGCCACCAGCAGAGATTCGGGGGGTCGGTGGCTCACCTTC
. TRBJ1-5 TRBV28 . CASSLGGRGQPQHF TGTGCCAGCAGTTTGGGGGGGAGAGGTCAGCCCCAGCATTTT
. TRBJ2-3 TRBV5-4 . CASSLGLGRGLTDTQYF TGTGCCAGCAGCTTGGGTCTTGGGAGGGGGCTCACAGATACGCAGTATTTT
. TRBJ1-4 TRBV11-2 . CASSLWGDATNEKLFF TGTGCCAGCAGCTTATGGGGGGATGCAACTAATGAAAAACTGTTTTTT
. TRBJ2-7 TRBV18 . CASSPPVPSSYEQYF TGTGCCAGCTCACCACCGGTCCCGAGCTCCTACGAGCAGTACTTC
TRBD2 TRBJ2-2 TRBV7-3 . CASSSGLATGELFF TGTGCCAGCAGCTCGGGACTAGCCACCGGGGAGCTGTTTTTT
. TRBJ2-5 TRBV29-1 . CSVEGGDLQETQYF TGCAGCGTTGAAGGTGGGGACCTACAGGAGACCCAGTACTTC
TRBD2 TRBJ2-1 TRBV6-6 . CASTRGSGSVGEQFF TGTGCCAGCACCCGGGGTAGCGGGAGCGTTGGTGAGCAGTTCTTC
. TRBJ2-1 TRBV7-3 once CASSLWGQLSYNEQFF TGTGCCAGCAGCTTATGGGGGCAGCTCTCCTACAATGAGCAGTTCTTC
TRBD1 TRBJ2-7 TRBV4-1 . CASSQDPHRGSIEQYF TGCGCCAGCAGCCAAGATCCTCACAGGGGATCAATCGAGCAGTACTTC
. TRBJ2-1 TRBV28 . CASRTGNGYNEQFF TGTGCCAGCAGAACAGGGAATGGCTACAATGAGCAGTTCTTC
. TRBJ1-3 TRBV11-2 few CASSLGAGSISGNTIYF TGTGCCAGCAGCTTAGGAGCTGGCAGCATCTCTGGAAACACCATATATTTT
TRBD2 TRBJ2-1 TRBV28 . CASSDPGLAGGNEQFF TGTGCCAGCAGTGATCCGGGACTAGCGGGGGGGAATGAGCAGTTCTTC
TRBD2 TRBJ2-2 TRBV30 few CAWSRFPSGGNTGELFF TGTGCCTGGAGTCGATTCCCTAGCGGGGGGAACACCGGGGAGCTGTTTTTT
. TRBJ2-3 TRBV28 . CATQQGGGRTDTQYF TGTGCCACCCAACAGGGGGGGGGCCGCACAGATACGCAGTATTTT
. TRBJ1-2 TRBV5-6 . CASRYGTIEYGYTF TGTGCCAGCAGATACGGGACAATTGAGTATGGCTACACCTTC
. TRBJ1-1 TRBV2 . CASSVIGEAFF TGTGCCAGCAGTGTAATAGGTGAAGCTTTCTTT
. TRBJ2-5 TRBV28 . CASSLDQSGQETQYF TGTGCCAGCAGTTTAGATCAGTCGGGCCAAGAGACCCAGTACTTC
. TRBJ2-3 TRBV5-4 once CASSLEPADTQYF TGTGCCAGCAGCTTGGAACCTGCAGATACGCAGTATTTT
. TRBJ2-3 TRBV6-4 . CASSGGSTDTQYF TGTGCCAGCAGCGGGGGAAGCACAGATACGCAGTATTTT
TRBD1 TRBJ1-2 TRBV5-4 few CASSNDRAVYGYTF TGTGCCAGCAGCAATGACAGGGCGGTCTATGGCTACACCTTC
TRBD2 TRBJ2-2 TRBV19 few CASSGLAAGELFF TGTGCCAGCTCGGGACTAGCGGCCGGGGAGCTGTTTTTT
. TRBJ2-7 TRBV7-2 . CASSLAGGVAYEQYF TGTGCCAGCAGCTTAGCAGGGGGGGTGGCTTACGAGCAGTACTTC
. TRBJ1-4 TRBV21-1 . CASSNPKGQFNEKLFF TGTGCCAGCAGCAATCCAAAAGGACAGTTTAATGAAAAACTGTTTTTT
TRBD2 TRBJ2-1 TRBV19 once CASRPGTSGYNEQFF TGTGCCAGTAGACCCGGGACTAGCGGTTACAATGAGCAGTTCTTC
TRBD1 TRBJ2-3 TRBV5-1 . CASSPGADRRPDTQYF TGCGCCAGCAGCCCTGGGGCGGACAGGAGGCCAGATACGCAGTATTTT
. TRBJ2-7 TRBV15 . CATSKGHPYEQYF TGTGCCACCAGCAAGGGACACCCCTACGAGCAGTACTTC
. TRBJ2-1 TRBV7-8 . CASNKITLQENSYNEQFF TGTGCCAGCAACAAGATTACCTTACAGGAAAACTCCTACAATGAGCAGTTCTTC
. TRBJ2-7 TRBV7-9 few CASMEGVAYEQYF TGTGCCAGCATGGAAGGTGTAGCCTACGAGCAGTACTTC
TRBD1 TRBJ1-4 TRBV6-1 few CASSESEGQGGEKLFF TGTGCCAGCAGTGAATCGGAGGGACAGGGCGGGGAAAAACTGTTTTTT
. TRBJ2-3 TRBV11-2 . CASSLVVGTTDTQYF TGTGCCAGCAGCTTAGTGGTGGGAACCACAGATACGCAGTATTTT
TRBD1 TRBJ2-7 TRBV2 . CASRIRDRTYEQYF TGTGCCAGCAGAATCCGGGACAGAACCTACGAGCAGTACTTC
. TRBJ2-1 TRBV11-2 . CASSPSMVASSYNEQFF TGTGCCAGCAGCCCATCGATGGTAGCGAGCTCCTACAATGAGCAGTTCTTC
. TRBJ2-5 TRBV5-5 . CASSTYPRTDFYLQETQYF TGTGCCAGCAGCACCTATCCCAGGACAGACTTTTACCTTCAAGAGACCCAGTACTTC
. TRBJ1-2 TRBV6-1 once CASSERTLSGAYGYTF TGTGCCAGCAGTGAGAGGACCCTCTCGGGGGCCTATGGCTACACCTTC
TRBD2 TRBJ2-1 TRBV4-1 . CASSQTGTRHNEQFF TGCGCCAGCAGCCAAACCGGGACTAGGCACAATGAGCAGTTCTTC
. TRBJ2-3 TRBV7-9 . CASSLADPGTDTQYF TGTGCCAGCAGCTTAGCGGACCCCGGGACAGATACGCAGTATTTT
. TRBJ1-5 TRBV11-2 . CASSLGWNSNQPQHF TGTGCCAGCAGCTTAGGCTGGAATAGCAATCAGCCCCAGCATTTT